This T cell receptor (beta chain) derives from a study of cytotoxic CD8 clonotypes in ibrutinib-treated CLL. TCRdb's table, derived via immunoSEQ multiplex PCR, lists solely in-frame clones and lacks some. Among 200,000 to 250,000 clones listed, 60% to 80% were seen once. CDR3 length: 14 amino acids. With V trimmed by 3 bases and J by 5 bases, 6 bases remained unmatched. Germline V lookup: CDR1 MNHEY, CDR2 SMNVEV (reference sequence). The specimen was PBMCs, collected after 12 months of ibrutinib treatment. This chain joins TRBV27 and TRBJ2-7; 8 positions agree with TRBD1. This TCR was recovered from a human donor with chronic lymphocytic leukemia. CDR3 region: CASSFGTGKDEQYF. The CDR3, as DNA: TGTGCCAGCAGTTTCGGGACAGGTAAAGACGAGCAGTACTTC.